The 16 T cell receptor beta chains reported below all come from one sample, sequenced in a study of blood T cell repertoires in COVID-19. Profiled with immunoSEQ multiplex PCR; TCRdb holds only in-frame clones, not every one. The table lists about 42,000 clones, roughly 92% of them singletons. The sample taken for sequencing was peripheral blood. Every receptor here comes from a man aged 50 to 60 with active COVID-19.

CDR3 residues: CASSSPTNGGYTF. CDR3 bases: TGTGCCAGCAGCTCCCCCACAAACGGGGGCTACACCTTC. The J gene is TRBJ1-2, the V gene TRBV28; D is undetermined. The CDR3 spans 13 residues. V dropped 6 bases and J dropped 8 bases, with 16 bases sitting between them. Germline CDR1 is MDHEN and CDR2 is SYDVKM.

This chain's CDR3 is CASSERLAGTPYEQYF. For the CDR3, the DNA is TGTGCCAGCAGCGAGAGACTAGCGGGGACGCCGTACGAGCAGTACTTC. The chain combines TRBV3-1 (or the pseudogene TRBV3-2) with TRBJ2-7; TRBD2 agrees at 11 bases. Germline CDR1 and CDR2: LGHDT and YNNKEL (reference sequence). Trimming cost V 5 bases and J 4 bases; bases outside gene matches: 10. CDR3 length equals 16 residues.

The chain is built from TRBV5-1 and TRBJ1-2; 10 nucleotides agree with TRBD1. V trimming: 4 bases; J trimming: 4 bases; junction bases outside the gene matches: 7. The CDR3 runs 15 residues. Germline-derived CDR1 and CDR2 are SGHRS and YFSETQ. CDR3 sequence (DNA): TGCGCCAGCAGCCCCGGGACAGGGGTCCCCTATGGCTACACCTTC. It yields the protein CASSPGTGVPYGYTF.

CDR3 amino acids: CASRPLLWSSSYGYTF. The CDR3 DNA sequence: TGTGCCAGCAGGCCACTACTTTGGAGCTCAAGCTATGGCTACACCTTC. The rearrangement uses TRBV28 and TRBJ1-2; D gene unclear. This CDR3 has 16 amino acids. The ends were cut back, 6 bases at V and 4 bases at J, with 21 bases in the middle. Germline assignment: CDR1 MDHEN and CDR2 SYDVKM.

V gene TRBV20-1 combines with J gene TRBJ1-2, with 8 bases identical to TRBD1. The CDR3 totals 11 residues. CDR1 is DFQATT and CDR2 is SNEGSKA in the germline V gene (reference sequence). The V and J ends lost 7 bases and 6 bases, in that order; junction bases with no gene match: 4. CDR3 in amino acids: CSVQTGDGYTF. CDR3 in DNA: TGCAGTGTCCAGACAGGGGATGGCTACACCTTC.

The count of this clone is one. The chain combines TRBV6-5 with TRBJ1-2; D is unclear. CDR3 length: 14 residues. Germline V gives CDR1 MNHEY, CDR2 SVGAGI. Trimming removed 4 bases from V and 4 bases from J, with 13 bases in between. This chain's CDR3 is CASSFNTDVYGYTF. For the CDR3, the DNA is TGTGCCAGCAGTTTTAACACAGATGTCTATGGCTACACCTTC.

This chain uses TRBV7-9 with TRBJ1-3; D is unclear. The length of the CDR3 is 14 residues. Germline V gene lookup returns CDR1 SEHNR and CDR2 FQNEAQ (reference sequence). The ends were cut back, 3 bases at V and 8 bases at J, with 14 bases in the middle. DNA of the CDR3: TGTGCCAGCAGCTTGGCGGGCCTAAAGGACACCATATATTTT. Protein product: CASSLAGLKDTIYF. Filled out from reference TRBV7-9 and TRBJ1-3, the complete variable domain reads DTGVSQNPRHKITKRGQNVTFRCDPISEHNRLYWYRQTLGQGPEFLTYFQNEAQLEKSRLLSDRFSAERPKGSFSTLEIQRTEQGDSAMYLCASSLAGLKDTIYFGEGSWLTVV.

The CDR3 nucleotides read TGTGCCAGCAGTGATGAGAGACTAGCGGGAAACAATGAGCAGTTCTTC. Its translation is CASSDERLAGNNEQFF. J is TRBJ2-1 and V is TRBV2; 11 bases agree with TRBD2. Losses at the gene ends were 3 bases for V and 5 bases for J; bases not matched to a gene: 6. Germline CDR1 reads SNHLY; CDR2 reads FYNNEI. The length of the CDR3 is 16 residues.

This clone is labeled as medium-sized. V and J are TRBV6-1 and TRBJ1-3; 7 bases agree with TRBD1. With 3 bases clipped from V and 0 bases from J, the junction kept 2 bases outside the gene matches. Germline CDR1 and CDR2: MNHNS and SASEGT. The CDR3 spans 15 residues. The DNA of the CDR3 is TGTGCCAGCAGTGAGGACAGGATCTCTGGAAACACCATATATTTT. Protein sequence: CASSEDRISGNTIYF.

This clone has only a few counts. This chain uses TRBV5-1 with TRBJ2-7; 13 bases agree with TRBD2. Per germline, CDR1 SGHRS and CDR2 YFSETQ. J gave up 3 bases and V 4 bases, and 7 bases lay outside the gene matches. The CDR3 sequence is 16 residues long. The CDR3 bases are TGCGCCAGCAGCCCCGGACTAGCGGGAGCATTCTACGAGCAGTACTTC. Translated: CASSPGLAGAFYEQYF.

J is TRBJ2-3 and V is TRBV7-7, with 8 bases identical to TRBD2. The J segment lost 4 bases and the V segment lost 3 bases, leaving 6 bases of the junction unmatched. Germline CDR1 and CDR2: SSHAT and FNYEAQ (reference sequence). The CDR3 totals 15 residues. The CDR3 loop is CASSLSGSRADTQYF. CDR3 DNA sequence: TGTGCCAGCAGCTTGAGCGGGAGTCGGGCAGATACGCAGTATTTT.

CDR3 protein: CASSPQTIGTGQQYF. The CDR3 DNA reads TGTGCCAGCAGTCCTCAAACCATAGGGACAGGCCAGCAGTACTTC. The chain couples TRBV2 to TRBJ2-7, with 8 nucleotides matching TRBD1. Germline-derived CDR1 and CDR2 are SNHLY and FYNNEI. CDR3 length: 15 residues. V lost 5 bases and J lost 8; bases outside the gene matches: 14.

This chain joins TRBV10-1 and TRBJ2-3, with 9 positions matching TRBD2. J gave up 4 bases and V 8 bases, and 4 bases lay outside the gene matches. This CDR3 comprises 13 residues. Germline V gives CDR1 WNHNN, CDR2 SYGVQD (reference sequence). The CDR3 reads CASQREAADTQYF. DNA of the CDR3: TGCGCCAGCCAGCGGGAGGCCGCAGATACGCAGTATTTT.

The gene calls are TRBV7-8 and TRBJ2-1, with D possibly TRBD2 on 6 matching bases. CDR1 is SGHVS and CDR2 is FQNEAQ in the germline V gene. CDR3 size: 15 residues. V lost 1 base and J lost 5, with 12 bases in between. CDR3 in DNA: TGTGCCAGCAGCTTAGGAATAGCGGCAAACAATGAGCAGTTCTTC. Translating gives CASSLGIAANNEQFF.

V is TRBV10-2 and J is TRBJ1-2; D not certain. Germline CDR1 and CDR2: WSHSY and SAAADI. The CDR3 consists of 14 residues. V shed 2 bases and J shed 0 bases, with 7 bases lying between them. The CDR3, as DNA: TGCGCCAGCAGTGAGGTCGCAGCTAACTATGGCTACACCTTC. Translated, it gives CASSEVAANYGYTF.

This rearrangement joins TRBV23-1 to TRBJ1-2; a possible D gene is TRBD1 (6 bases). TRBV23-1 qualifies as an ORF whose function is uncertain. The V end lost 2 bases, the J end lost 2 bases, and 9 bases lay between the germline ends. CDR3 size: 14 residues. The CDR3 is CASSQPTGNYGYTF. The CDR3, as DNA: TGCGCCAGCAGTCAACCGACAGGAAACTATGGCTACACCTTC.